This T cell receptor beta chain was identified during a study of T cells in Graves' hyperthyroidism and ophthalmopathy. Findings and caveats of the study: Prediction of ophthalmopathy progression came a median around 6.5 months pre-onset. Most clonotypes expanded in thyroid above 0.001 were likewise present in blood.

When ophthalmopathy did not progress within 18 months, Graves' hyperthyroidism was considered stable. TCR beta CDR3 regions were amplified from RNA transcripts. Using the HTBI primer set, a first-round RT-PCR was run on the TCR CDR3. MiXCR, run by TCRdb on the multiplex PCR reads, gives a single entry per CDR3 protein. The data contain around 400,000 distinct CDR3 sequences, 13% of them singletons. This clonotype was recorded at least ten times. Its specificity is unknown. Source material: blood. The TCR originated in a woman under 30 with Graves' hyperthyroidism.

CDR3: CAISESQGNEQYF. The DNA of the CDR3 is TGTGCCATCAGTGAGTCACAGGGCAACGAGCAGTACTTC. The V and J genes are TRBV10-3 and TRBJ2-7, with TRBD1 as a possible D gene (6 bases). This CDR3 spans 13 amino acids. Germline lookup yields CDR1 ENHRY and CDR2 SYGVKD. Trimming removed 0 bases at V and 5 bases at J, with 8 bases between.